This entry describes one T cell receptor (beta chain). The antigen it recognizes is unknown. No clone much larger than this one lies a single base away; base qualities are absent. The sample comes from a study of T cell responses to AZD1222 COVID-19 vaccine (dated by TCRdb to the early 2020s). Notes on the research overall: AZD1222 recipients given second doses at about 4 weeks or at about 12 weeks were pooled, since spike-specific TCR depth and breadth were not found to differ between the two schedules. TCR sequencing was performed for some 250 trial participants, of whom approximately 200 were given two doses of AZD1222 and around 26 were given two doses of MenACWY control vaccine. Trial participants were enrolled into age subgroups of 18-55, 56-69 and 70-plus years, which contained roughly 140, 27 and 60 TCR-sequenced participants, respectively. Overall study results and their limits: Only five or six AZD1222 recipients were SARS-CoV-2 seropositive at baseline, limiting conclusions about previously exposed vaccinees. A significant rise in spike-specific TCR breadth and depth was observed after two AZD1222 doses relative to day 0 and relative to MenACWY recipients. Participants were mostly white British and included more females than males, and it was suggested by the authors that clonal diversity may have been underestimated. Because no day 14 peak-response samples were available, the repertoires could be characterized only after the peak T cell response. Epitopes outside the regions mutated in the B.1.351 and B.1.1.7 variants were reportedly recognized by nearly half of the unique spike-specific TCRs. In the small 56-69-year group, the increase in depth fell short of significance, most likely because of low power. Vaccine-associated CD4 TCRs spanned the whole spike protein, with dominant responses in regions 160-218 and 743-854.

The cysteine opens and the phenylalanine closes a CDR3 of 15 amino acids. Only the CDR3 part of the read is kept: 45 bases, read in frame from the first base. The CDR1 and CDR2 encoded by the germline V gene are SGHRS and YFSETQ. At the junction V is shortened by 4 bases and J by 2 bases, with 15 bases in between. The CDR3 regions of human TCRbeta chains were subjected to immunosequencing. The published analysis was carried out like this. Repertoire TCRs were checked for matches against a reference library of SARS-CoV-2-specific TCRs that had been generated using the MIRA antigen-specificity platform. Breadth meant the fraction of unique TCRs that were SARS-CoV-2-associated, whereas depth meant the fraction of total T cells that were SARS-CoV-2-associated. Using the MIRA data, each spike-specific TCR was assigned both to the spike region to which the TCR was reactive and to a CD4 or CD8 class. Log10-transformed breadth and depth values were compared by one-way ANOVA with Sidak's multiple comparisons tests. The source is immuneACCESS, and TCRdb retained only in-frame sequences with V and J called. Part of the clones is not carried over; for the studies checked, unresolved V genes explain less than half of this, and the remainder is unexplained. V and J calls and clone size follow that table, whereas D and trimming were derived from the DNA. In all, the sample holds around 100,000 clones, and 87% of those were seen once. Approximately 3.3% of the sample is taken by the ten largest.

Interpreted using the paper, the time point label stands for: baseline before first vaccination. Vaccinee samples were obtained from the UK trials COV001 and COV002, which included a single-blind randomized controlled phase 2/3 trial of AZD1222 (ChAdOx1 nCoV-19) in healthy adults. Trial participant PBMC samples were collected at day 0 and day 28 after the second dose for TCRbeta chain sequencing. The chain employs TRBV5-1 and TRBJ1-2; the D gene remains uncertain. This clonotype originated in an adult in good health. Sequencing was performed on peripheral blood, taken on day 0 of AZD1222 vaccination. CDR3 region: CASSLEGAENYGYTF. The base sequence is TGCGCCAGCAGCCTGGAGGGCGCAGAGAACTATGGCTACACCTTC.